The clone carrying this TCR beta chain was observed a single time. The antigen is unknown. Sequencing used immunoSEQ multiplex PCR; TCRdb keeps in-frame clones, though not all of them. The data show about 61,000 clones, with about three quarters seen just once and more than 7% held by the top ten. The sample belongs to a study of radiation and T cells in renal cell carcinoma. Across the study: Nephrectomy followed 15 Gy stereotactic body radiation by 4 weeks.

Study-wide results and limits: In blood, top tumor clones expanded by 2 weeks, shrinking by 4.

The time point here: baseline pretreatment blood. Treatment noted: 15 Gy SBRT to primary tumor, nephrectomy 4 weeks later. Radiation-treated patients gave blood at baseline, week 2 and week 4. Clear cell pathology was present in this patient's renal cell carcinoma. Trimming took 0 bases from V and 9 from J, leaving 19 bases between them. From germline, CDR1 is SGHDT and CDR2 YYEEEE. The CDR3 loop spans 16 amino acids. The genes are TRBV5-6 and TRBJ2-1; perhaps TRBD2 as D (6 bases). The receptor comes from a man aged 55 to 70 with renal cell carcinoma. Sequences were derived from blood, sampled from a patient whose treatment included radiotherapy and nephrectomy. The CDR3 sequence is CASSLAGSGRVAEQFF. The DNA of the CDR3 is TGTGCCAGCAGCTTGGCGGGTAGCGGACGTGTTGCTGAGCAGTTCTTC.